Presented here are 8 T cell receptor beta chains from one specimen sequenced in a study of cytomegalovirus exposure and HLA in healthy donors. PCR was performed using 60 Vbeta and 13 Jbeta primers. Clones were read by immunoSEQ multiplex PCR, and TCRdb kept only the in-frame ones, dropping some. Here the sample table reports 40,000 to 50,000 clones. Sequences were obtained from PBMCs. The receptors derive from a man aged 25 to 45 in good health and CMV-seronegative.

CDR3 in DNA: TGTGCCAGCAGCTCCAGGGGCGGCCCCTATGGCTACACCTTC. It translates to CASSSRGGPYGYTF. The genes are TRBV7-2 and TRBJ1-2; tentatively, D is TRBD1 (6 bases). V was cut by 4 bases and J by 4 bases, with 13 bases left in between. This CDR3 comprises 14 residues. Germline V gene data show CDR1 as SGHTA and CDR2 as FQGNSA.

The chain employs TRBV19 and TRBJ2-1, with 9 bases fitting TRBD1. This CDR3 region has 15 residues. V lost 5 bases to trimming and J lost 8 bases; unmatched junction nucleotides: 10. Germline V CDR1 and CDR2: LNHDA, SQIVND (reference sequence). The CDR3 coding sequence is TGTGCCAGTAGTGATCCGGGACAGGGTACGGATGAGCAGTTCTTC. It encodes CASSDPGQGTDEQFF.

In DNA, the CDR3 is TGTGCCAGCAGCCGACAGGGGGCGAATCAGCCCCAGCATTTT. Protein product: CASSRQGANQPQHF. The gene calls are TRBV7-9 and TRBJ1-5, with 10 nucleotides matching TRBD1. V was pared by 5 bases and J by 4 bases, with 2 bases of the junction left unmatched. Per germline, CDR1 SEHNR and CDR2 FQNEAQ (reference sequence). This CDR3 has 14 amino acids.

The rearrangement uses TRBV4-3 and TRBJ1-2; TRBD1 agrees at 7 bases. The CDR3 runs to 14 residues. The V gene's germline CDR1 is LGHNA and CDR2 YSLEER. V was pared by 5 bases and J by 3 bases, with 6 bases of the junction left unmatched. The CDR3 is CASSDGTAHYGYTF. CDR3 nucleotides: TGCGCCAGCAGCGACGGGACAGCCCACTATGGCTACACCTTC.

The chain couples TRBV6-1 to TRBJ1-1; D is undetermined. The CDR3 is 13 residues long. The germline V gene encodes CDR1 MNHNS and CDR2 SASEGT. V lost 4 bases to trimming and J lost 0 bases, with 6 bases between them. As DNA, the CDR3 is TGTGCCAGCAGTGGGCAGATGAACACTGAAGCTTTCTTT. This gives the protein CASSGQMNTEAFF.

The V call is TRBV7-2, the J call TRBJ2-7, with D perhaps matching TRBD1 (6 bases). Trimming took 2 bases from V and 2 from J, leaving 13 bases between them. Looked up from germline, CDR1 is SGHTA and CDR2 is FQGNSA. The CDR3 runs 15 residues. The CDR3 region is CASSLSRTAAYEQYF. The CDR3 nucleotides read TGTGCCAGCAGCTTATCCCGGACAGCGGCCTACGAGCAGTACTTC. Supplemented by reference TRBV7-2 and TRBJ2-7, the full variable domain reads GAGVSQSPSNKVTEKGKDVELRCDPISGHTALYWYRQSLGQGLEFLIYFQGNSAPDKSGLPSDRFSAERTGGSVSTLTIQRTQQEDSAVYLCASSLSRTAAYEQYFGPGTRLTVT.

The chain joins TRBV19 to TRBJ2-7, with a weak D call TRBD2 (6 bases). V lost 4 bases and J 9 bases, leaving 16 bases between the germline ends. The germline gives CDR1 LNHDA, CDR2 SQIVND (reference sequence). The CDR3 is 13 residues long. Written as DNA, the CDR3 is TGTGCCAGTAGTACCACTCCGGGAGCACCGCAGTACTTC. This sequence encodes CASSTTPGAPQYF.

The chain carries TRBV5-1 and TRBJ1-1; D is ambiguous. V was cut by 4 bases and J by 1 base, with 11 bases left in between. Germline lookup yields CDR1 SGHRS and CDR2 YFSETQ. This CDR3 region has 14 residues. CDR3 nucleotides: TGCGCCAGCAGCCCCTCCGGGAGGAACACTGAAGCTTTCTTT. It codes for CASSPSGRNTEAFF.